The 2 T cell receptor beta chains below come from one sample, sequenced in a study of blood T cell repertoires in COVID-19. The table came from immunoSEQ multiplex PCR; TCRdb's copy has only in-frame clones and leaves some out. The sample holds some 190,000 clones, over 75% seen once. Sequenced: peripheral blood. These TCRs come from a woman in her thirties or forties who had recovered from COVID-19.

J is TRBJ2-1 and V is TRBV9; possible D gene TRBD2, 6 bases. Germline loops: CDR1 SGDLS, CDR2 YYNGEE. V was trimmed by 4 bases and J by 6 bases, leaving 20 bases between them. This CDR3 comprises 16 residues. CDR3 DNA sequence: TGTGCCAGCAGCCCCCGGGTGACGGGAGTGCGCAATGAGCAGTTCTTC. This gives the protein CASSPRVTGVRNEQFF.

The CDR3 coding sequence is TGTGCCAGCAGTTACGGGACAGGGGCAAATCAGCCCCAGCATTTT. Protein: CASSYGTGANQPQHF. The V call is TRBV27, the J call TRBJ1-5; 10 bases match TRBD1. Germline assignment: CDR1 MNHEY and CDR2 SMNVEV (reference sequence). Losses at the gene ends were 4 bases for V and 4 bases for J; bases not matched to a gene: 4. CDR3 length equals 15 residues.